The present T cell receptor beta chain was sequenced within a study of regulatory T cells in long-lasting Graves disease. As for time point: newly diagnosed GD, antithyroid drugs for less than 3 months. PBMC RNA served as the TCR library source. It was an endocrinology department in Xi'an, China, that provided the patients. Ten or more counts support this clonotype. Its antigen remains unidentified. Both iRepertoire HTBI primers and Arm-PCR of CDR3 regions were used to build the TCR beta libraries. TCRdb used MiXCR to reprocess the multiplex PCR reads, holding one entry per CDR3 protein. The table lists 400,000 to 500,000 distinct CDR3 sequences, 14% of them singletons. Germline V lookup: CDR1 GTSNPN, CDR2 SVGIG (reference sequence). Trimming took off 2 bases at V and 0 bases at J, with 8 bases between the two ends. There are 13 residues in the CDR3. Study-level points and caveats: Among the persistent patients, 2,741 public clonotypes were shared, more than the 950 to 1,000 shared among new patients. Repertoires from persistent disease leaned toward TRBV28, TRBJ1-2 and TRBJ2-5.

These data also featured in a second study, about T cells in Graves' hyperthyroidism and ophthalmopathy.

V gene TRBV30 combines with J gene TRBJ2-7, with a weak D call TRBD2 (6 bases). The sample in question was peripheral blood mononuclear cells (PBMCs), obtained at new diagnosis, from a patient treated with antithyroid drugs. This receptor was identified in a woman in her forties or fifties with Graves disease. The CDR3 spells CAWSYGSSYEQYF. CDR3 bases: TGTGCCTGGAGTTACGGGAGCTCCTACGAGCAGTACTTC.